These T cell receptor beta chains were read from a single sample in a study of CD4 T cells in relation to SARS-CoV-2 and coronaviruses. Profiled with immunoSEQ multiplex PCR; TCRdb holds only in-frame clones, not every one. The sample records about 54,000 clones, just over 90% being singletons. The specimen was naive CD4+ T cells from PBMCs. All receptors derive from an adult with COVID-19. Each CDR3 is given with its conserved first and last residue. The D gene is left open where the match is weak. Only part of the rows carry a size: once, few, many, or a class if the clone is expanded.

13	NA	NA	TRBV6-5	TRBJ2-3	TGTGCCAGCAGCCGAGGAGTGTCCGATACGCAGTATTTT	CASSRGVSDTQYF
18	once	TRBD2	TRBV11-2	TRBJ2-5	TGTGCCAGCAGCTTAGATCGAGGACTAGCGGGGTTAAAAGAGACCCAGTACTTC	CASSLDRGLAGLKETQYF
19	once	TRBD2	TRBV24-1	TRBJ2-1	TGTGCCACCAGTGACCGTGCGAGGGTGGCGCGGGAGGGATACAATGAGCAGTTCTTC	CATSDRARVAREGYNEQFF
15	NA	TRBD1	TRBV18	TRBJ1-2	TGTGCCAGCTCACCCCAAGGACAGGCGGACTATGGCTACACCTTC	CASSPQGQADYGYTF
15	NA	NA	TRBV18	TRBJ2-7	TGTGCCAGCTCAAATAGACGGGTACTCTCCTACGAGCAGTACTTC	CASSNRRVLSYEQYF
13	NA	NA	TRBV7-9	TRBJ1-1	TGTGCCAGCAGCCCCAGTGCCGTGACTGAAGCTTTCTTT	CASSPSAVTEAFF
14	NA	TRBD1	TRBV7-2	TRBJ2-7	TGTGCCAGCAGCTTAGTAGGGACAGACTACGAGCAGTACTTC	CASSLVGTDYEQYF
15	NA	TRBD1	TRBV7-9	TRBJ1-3	TGTGCCAGCAGCCGGGACAGGGGCTCTGGAAACACCATATATTTT	CASSRDRGSGNTIYF
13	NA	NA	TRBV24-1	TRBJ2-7	TGTGCCACCAGTGATGGGCCTTCCTACGAGCAGTACTTC	CATSDGPSYEQYF
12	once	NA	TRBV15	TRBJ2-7	TGTGCCACCAGCAGGGACCCCTACGAGCAGTACTTC	CATSRDPYEQYF
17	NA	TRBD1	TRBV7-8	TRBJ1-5	TGTGCCAGCAGCTTAATGTGGGACAGGGATAGCAATCAGCCCCAGCATTTT	CASSLMWDRDSNQPQHF
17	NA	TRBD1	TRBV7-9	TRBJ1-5	TGTGCCAGCAGAGGGAAGAGGGACAGGGAGGCCAATCAGCCCCAGCATTTT	CASRGKRDREANQPQHF
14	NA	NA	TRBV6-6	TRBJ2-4	TGTGCCAGCAGTTACGAACAGGGAGGTGACATTCAGTACTTC	CASSYEQGGDIQYF
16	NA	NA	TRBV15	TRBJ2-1	TGTGCCACCAGCGTTGAGGTCTATAGCTCCTACAATGAGCAGTTCTTC	CATSVEVYSSYNEQFF
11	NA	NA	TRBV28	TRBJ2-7	TGTGCCAGCACAGGCCCCTACGAGCAGTACTTC	CASTGPYEQYF
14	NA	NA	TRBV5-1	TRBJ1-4	TGCGCCAGCAGCTTGGAACCAACTAATGAAAAACTGTTTTTT	CASSLEPTNEKLFF
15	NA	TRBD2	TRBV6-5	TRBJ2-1	TGTGCCAGCAGCGAGACTAGCGGGACCCGTAATGAGCAGTTCTTC	CASSETSGTRNEQFF
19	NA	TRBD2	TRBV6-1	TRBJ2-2	TGTGCCAGCAGTGAAGCGCAACTAGCGGGAGCTCGACGGAACGGGGAGCTGTTTTTT	CASSEAQLAGARRNGELFF
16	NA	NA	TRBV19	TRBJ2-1	TGTGCCAGTAGTTCCTGGCGCGGCCTCTCCTACAATGAGCAGTTCTTC	CASSSWRGLSYNEQFF
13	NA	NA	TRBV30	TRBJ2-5	TGTGCCTGGAACCAGGGAATGACCAAGACCCAGTACTTC	CAWNQGMTKTQYF
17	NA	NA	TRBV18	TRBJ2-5	TGTGCCAGCTCACCTCGCTATAGCGGAGCCTCCCAAGAGACCCAGTACTTC	CASSPRYSGASQETQYF
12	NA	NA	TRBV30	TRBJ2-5	TGTGCCTGGAGTGTATGGGAAGAGACCCAGTACTTC	CAWSVWEETQYF
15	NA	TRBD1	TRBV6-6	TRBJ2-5	TGTGCCAGCAGTTACTCACCAGGGGGCAGGGAGACCCAGTACTTC	CASSYSPGGRETQYF
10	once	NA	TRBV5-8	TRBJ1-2	TGTGCCAGCAGCCGAGGCGGCTACACCTTC	CASSRGGYTF
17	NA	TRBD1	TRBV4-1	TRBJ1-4	TGCGCCAGCAGCCAAGCCGGGACAGTTGCAACTAATGAAAAACTGTTTTTT	CASSQAGTVATNEKLFF
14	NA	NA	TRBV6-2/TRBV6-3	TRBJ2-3	TGTGCCAGCAGTTCGCGGAGCCAATCCAATACGCAGTATTTT	CASSSRSQSNTQYF
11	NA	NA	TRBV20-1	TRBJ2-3	TGCAGTGCTAGAAATAAGGATACGCAGTATTTT	CSARNKDTQYF
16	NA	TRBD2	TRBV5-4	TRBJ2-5	TGTGCCAGCAGCGCAGCGGGACTAGCCAACCGGGAGACCCAGTACTTC	CASSAAGLANRETQYF